The clone carrying this T cell receptor beta chain was recorded many times. Its specificity is unknown. With 5 bases clipped from V and 6 bases from J, the junction kept 8 bases outside the gene matches. Germline CDR1 reads MDHEN; CDR2 reads SYDVKM. This CDR3 has 15 residues. Full-length variable regions came from constant-region reverse primers plus semi-nested Nested Universal Primer A PCR. TCRdb re-called the 5' RACE reads through MiXCR, storing one row per CDR3 protein. The sample holds more than 55,000 distinct CDR3 sequences; approximately 26% are singletons and the top ten take under 2.5%. Tregs were sorted as CD4+CD25+CD127-/low cells. General study points: Tumor Treg TCRs overlapped most with tumor naive CD4+ cells. In terms of TCR gene usage, tumor memory CD4+ T cells clustered together with blood and lymph node memory CD4+ cells, as well as with lymph node naive CD4+ cells.

This sequence joins TRBV28 and TRBJ2-7; TRBD2 aligns across 12 bases. The source is a female donor with breast cancer. Sequenced input: tumor-infiltrating Tregs sorted from the breast tumor. In DNA, the CDR3 is TGTGCCAGCAGTCGCCTGACTAGCGGGAGAAGCGAGCAGTACTTC. It translates to CASSRLTSGRSEQYF.